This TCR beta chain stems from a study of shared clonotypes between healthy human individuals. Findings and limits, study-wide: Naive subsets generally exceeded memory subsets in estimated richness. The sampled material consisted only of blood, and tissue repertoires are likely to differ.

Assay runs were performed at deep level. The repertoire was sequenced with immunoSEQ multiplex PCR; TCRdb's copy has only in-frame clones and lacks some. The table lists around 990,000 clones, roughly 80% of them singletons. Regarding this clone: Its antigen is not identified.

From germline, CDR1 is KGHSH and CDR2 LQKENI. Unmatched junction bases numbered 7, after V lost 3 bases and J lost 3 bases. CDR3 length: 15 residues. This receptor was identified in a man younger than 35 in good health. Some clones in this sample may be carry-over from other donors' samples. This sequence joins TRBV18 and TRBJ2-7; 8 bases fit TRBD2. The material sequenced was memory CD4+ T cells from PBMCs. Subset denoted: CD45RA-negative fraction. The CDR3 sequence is CASSPSQRGIYEQYF. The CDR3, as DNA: TGTGCCAGCTCACCGTCTCAGCGGGGGATCTACGAGCAGTACTTC.